The source of this T cell receptor beta chain is a study of T cells after yellow fever vaccination. The CDR3 length is 14 residues. V was clipped by 8 bases and J by 7 bases; unmatched bases: 10. From germline, CDR1 is SQVTM and CDR2 ANQGSEA. Only a few counts were recorded for this clonotype. TCRdb reprocessed the 5' RACE reads via MiXCR and lists one record per CDR3 protein. The table includes more than 300,000 distinct CDR3 sequences, approximately 12% detected once. The clonotype was recovered from a young man who received the YFV17D yellow fever vaccine. V usage is TRBV29-1 and J usage is TRBJ1-6; 8 bases match TRBD1. Here the sequenced sample was CD4+ T cells sorted from PBMCs, taken 45 days after the yellow fever booster vaccination. The CDR3 DNA reads TGCAGCCCGACAGGGGCCTCCCGAAATTCACCCCTCCACTTT. Encoded protein: CSPTGASRNSPLHF.